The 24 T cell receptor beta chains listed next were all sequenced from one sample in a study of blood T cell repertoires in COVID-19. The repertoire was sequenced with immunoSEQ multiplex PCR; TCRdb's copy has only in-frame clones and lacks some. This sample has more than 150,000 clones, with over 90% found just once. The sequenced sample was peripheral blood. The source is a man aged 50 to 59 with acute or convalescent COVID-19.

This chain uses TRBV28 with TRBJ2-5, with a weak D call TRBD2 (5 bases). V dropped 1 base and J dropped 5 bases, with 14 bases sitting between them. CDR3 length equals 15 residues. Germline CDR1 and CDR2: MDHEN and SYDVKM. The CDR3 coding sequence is TGTGCCAGCAGTTTATCTAGCAGGATTGGCGAGACCCAGTACTTC. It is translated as CASSLSSRIGETQYF.

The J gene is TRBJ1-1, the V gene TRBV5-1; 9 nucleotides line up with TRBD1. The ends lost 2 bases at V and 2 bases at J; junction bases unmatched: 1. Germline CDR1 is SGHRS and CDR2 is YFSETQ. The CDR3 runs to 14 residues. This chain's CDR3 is CASSLTGGNTEAFF. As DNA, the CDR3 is TGCGCCAGCAGCTTAACAGGGGGCAACACTGAAGCTTTCTTT. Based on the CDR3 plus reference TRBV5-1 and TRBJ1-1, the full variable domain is KAGVTQTPRYLIKTRGQQVTLSCSPISGHRSVSWYQQTPGQGLQFLFEYFSETQRNKGNFPGRFSGRQFSNSRSEMNVSTLELGDSALYLCASSLTGGNTEAFFGQGTRLTVV.

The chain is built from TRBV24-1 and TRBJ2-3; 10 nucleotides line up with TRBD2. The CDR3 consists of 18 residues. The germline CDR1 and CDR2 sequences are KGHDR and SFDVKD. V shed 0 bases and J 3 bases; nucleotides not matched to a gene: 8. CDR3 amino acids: CATSDLVSGGLPTDTQYF. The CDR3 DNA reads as TGTGCCACCAGTGATTTGGTTAGCGGGGGGCTACCAACAGATACGCAGTATTTT.

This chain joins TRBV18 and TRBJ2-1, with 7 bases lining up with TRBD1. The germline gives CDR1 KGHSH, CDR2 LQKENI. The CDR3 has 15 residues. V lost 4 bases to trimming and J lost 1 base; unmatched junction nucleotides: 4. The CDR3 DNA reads TGTGCCAGCTCACTTGGGACAGTATCCTACAATGAGCAGTTCTTC. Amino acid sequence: CASSLGTVSYNEQFF. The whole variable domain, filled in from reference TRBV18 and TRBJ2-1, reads NAGVMQNPRHLVRRRGQEARLRCSPMKGHSHVYWYRQLPEEGLKFMVYLQKENIIDESGMPKERFSAEFPKEGPSILRIQQVVRGDSAAYFCASSLGTVSYNEQFFGPGTRLTVL.

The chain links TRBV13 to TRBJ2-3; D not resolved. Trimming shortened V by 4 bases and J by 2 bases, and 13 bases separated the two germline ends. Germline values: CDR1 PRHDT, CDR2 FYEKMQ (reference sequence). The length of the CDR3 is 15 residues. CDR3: CASSWRQSNTDTQYF. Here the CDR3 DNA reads TGTGCCAGCAGCTGGCGGCAGTCGAACACAGATACGCAGTATTTT.

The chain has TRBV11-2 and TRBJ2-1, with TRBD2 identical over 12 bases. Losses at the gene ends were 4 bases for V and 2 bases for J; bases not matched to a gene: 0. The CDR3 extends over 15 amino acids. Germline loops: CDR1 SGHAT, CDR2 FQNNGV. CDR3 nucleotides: TGTGCCAGCAGCTCTAGCGGGGGGGCCTACAATGAGCAGTTCTTC. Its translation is CASSSSGGAYNEQFF. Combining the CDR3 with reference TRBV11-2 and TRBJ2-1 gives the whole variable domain EAGVAQSPRYKIIEKRQSVAFWCNPISGHATLYWYQQILGQGPKLLIQFQNNGVVDDSQLPKDRFSAERLKGVDSTLKIQPAKLEDSAVYLCASSSSGGAYNEQFFGPGTRLTVL.

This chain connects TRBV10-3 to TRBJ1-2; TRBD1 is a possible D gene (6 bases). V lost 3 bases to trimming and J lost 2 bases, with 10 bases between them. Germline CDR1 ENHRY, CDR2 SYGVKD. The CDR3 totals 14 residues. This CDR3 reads CAISEAGQNYGYTF. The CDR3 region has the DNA TGTGCCATCAGTGAAGCCGGACAGAACTATGGCTACACCTTC.

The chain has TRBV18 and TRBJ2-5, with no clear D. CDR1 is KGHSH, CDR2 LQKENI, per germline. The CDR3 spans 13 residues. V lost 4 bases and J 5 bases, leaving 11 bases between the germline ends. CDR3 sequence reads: CASSQFAQETQYF. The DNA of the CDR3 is TGTGCCAGCTCACAGTTCGCTCAGGAGACCCAGTACTTC.

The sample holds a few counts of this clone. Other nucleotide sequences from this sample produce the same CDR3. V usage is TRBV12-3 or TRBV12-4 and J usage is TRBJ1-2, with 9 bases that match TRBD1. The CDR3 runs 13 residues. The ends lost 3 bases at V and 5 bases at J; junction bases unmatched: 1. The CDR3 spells CASSLGTGYGYTF. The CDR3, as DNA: TGTGCCAGCAGTTTGGGGACAGGGTATGGCTACACCTTC.

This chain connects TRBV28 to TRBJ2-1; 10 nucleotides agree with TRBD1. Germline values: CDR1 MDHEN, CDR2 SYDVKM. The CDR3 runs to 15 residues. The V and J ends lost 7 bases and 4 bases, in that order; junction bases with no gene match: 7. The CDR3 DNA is TGTGCCAGCACATCGGGGGGACAGGGGTACAATGAGCAGTTCTTC. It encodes CASTSGGQGYNEQFF.

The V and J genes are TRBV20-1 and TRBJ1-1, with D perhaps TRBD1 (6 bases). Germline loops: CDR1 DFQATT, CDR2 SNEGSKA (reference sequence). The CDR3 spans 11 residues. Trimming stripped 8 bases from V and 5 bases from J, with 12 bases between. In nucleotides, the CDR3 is TGCAGTATTACTCAGGGGACTGAAGCTTTCTTT. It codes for CSITQGTEAFF.

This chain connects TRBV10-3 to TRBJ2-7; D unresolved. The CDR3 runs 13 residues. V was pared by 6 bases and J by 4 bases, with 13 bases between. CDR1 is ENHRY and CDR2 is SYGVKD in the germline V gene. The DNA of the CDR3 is TGTGCCATCAGAGCCCAGGAATCTTACGAGCAGTACTTC. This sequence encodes CAIRAQESYEQYF.

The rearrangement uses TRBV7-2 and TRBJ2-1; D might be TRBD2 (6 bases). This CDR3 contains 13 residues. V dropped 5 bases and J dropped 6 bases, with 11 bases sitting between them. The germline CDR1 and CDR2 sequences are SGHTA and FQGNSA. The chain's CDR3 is CASSTGTANEQFF. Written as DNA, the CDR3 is TGTGCCAGCAGCACCGGGACTGCCAATGAGCAGTTCTTC.

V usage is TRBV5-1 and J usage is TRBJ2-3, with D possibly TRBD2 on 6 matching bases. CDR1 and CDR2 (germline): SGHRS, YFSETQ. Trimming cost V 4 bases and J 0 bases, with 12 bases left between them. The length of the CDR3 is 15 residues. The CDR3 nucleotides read TGCGCCAGCAGCCTAATAGGGACTAGCACAGATACGCAGTATTTT. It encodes CASSLIGTSTDTQYF.

The CDR3 here is CASSSRTGGVYNEQFF. The CDR3 nucleotides read TGTGCCAGCAGCTCCAGGACAGGGGGGGTCTACAATGAGCAGTTCTTC. This chain joins TRBV11-3 and TRBJ2-1, with TRBD1 matching over 10 bases. From germline, CDR1 is SGHNT and CDR2 YENEEA. The CDR3 covers 16 residues. V gave up 4 bases and J gave up 3 bases; unmatched junction bases: 6.

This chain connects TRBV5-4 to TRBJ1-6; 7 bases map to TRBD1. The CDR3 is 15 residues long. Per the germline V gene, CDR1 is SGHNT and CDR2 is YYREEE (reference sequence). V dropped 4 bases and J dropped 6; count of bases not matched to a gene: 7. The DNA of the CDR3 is TGTGCCAGCAGCGAAAAACAGGGGAGTAATTCACCCCTCCACTTT. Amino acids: CASSEKQGSNSPLHF.

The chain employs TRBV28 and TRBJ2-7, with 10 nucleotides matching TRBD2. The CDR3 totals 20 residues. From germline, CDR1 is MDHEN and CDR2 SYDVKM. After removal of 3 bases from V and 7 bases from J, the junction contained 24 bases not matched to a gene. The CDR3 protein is CASSLDREAGGTRTFWEQYF. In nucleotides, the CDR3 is TGTGCCAGCAGTTTGGATCGGGAAGCGGGAGGGACCCGGACCTTTTGGGAGCAGTACTTC.

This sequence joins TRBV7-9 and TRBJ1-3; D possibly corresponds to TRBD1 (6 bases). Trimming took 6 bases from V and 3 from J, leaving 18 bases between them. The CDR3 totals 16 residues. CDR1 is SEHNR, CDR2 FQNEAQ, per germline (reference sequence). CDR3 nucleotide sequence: TGTGCCAGCAGACAGATTACAGGGTCTCTTGGAAACACCATATATTTT. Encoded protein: CASRQITGSLGNTIYF.

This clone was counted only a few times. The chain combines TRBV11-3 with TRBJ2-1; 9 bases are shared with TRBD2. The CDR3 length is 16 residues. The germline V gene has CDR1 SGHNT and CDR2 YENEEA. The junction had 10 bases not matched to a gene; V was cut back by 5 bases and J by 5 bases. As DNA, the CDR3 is TGTGCCAGCAGCCCAACCACGGGACTAGCAAACAATGAGCAGTTCTTC. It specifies CASSPTTGLANNEQFF.

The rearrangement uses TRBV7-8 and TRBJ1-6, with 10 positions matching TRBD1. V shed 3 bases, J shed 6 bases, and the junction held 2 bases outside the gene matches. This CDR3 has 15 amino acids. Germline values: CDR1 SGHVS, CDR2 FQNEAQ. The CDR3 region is CASSLGQGSNSPLHF. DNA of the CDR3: TGTGCCAGCAGCTTGGGACAGGGGAGTAATTCACCCCTCCACTTT.

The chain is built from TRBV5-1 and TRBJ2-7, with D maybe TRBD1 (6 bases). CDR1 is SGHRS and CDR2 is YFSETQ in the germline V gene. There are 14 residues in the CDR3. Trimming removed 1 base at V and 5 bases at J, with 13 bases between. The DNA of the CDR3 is TGCGCCAGCAGCTTGACAGGGATAGGGGACGAGCAGTACTTC. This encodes CASSLTGIGDEQYF.

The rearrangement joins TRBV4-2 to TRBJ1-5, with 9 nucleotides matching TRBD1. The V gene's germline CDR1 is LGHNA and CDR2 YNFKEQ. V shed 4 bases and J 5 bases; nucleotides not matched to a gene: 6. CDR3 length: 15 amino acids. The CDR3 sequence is CASSLWTGEYQPQHF. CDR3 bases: TGTGCCAGCAGCCTCTGGACAGGGGAGTATCAGCCCCAGCATTTT.

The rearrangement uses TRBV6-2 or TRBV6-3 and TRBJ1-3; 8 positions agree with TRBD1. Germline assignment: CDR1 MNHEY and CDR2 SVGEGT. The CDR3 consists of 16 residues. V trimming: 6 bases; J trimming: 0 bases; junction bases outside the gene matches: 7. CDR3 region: CASSQTGVASGNTIYF. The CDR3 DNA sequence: TGTGCCAGCAGCCAGACAGGGGTGGCCTCTGGAAACACCATATATTTT.

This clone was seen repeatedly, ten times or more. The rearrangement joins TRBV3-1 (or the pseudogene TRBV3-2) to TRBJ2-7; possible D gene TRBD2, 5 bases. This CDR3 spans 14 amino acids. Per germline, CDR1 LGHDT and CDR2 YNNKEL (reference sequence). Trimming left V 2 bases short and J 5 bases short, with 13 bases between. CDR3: CASSQQPGSDEQYF. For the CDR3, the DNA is TGTGCCAGCAGCCAACAGCCGGGGAGCGACGAGCAGTACTTC.